This is a list of T cell receptor beta chains from one sample in a study of cytomegalovirus exposure and HLA in healthy donors. TCRdb's copy holds only in-frame clones and misses some; the assay was immunoSEQ multiplex PCR. The data show about 160,000 clones, nearly 80% seen once. Sequenced: PBMCs. The receptors were gathered from a man aged 18 to 29 in good health and CMV-seropositive. The CDR3 runs from the conserved cysteine through the conserved F or W. The D gene is left open where the match is weak. Clone size is shown for a subset of rows, as once, few, many or a class of expanded clone.

CDR3nt	CDR3aa	d_gene	abundance	v_gene	j_gene
TGTGCCAGCAGTCGACAGGGGCCTCAGAACACTGAAGCTTTCTTT	CASSRQGPQNTEAFF	TRBD1	-	TRBV6-1	TRBJ1-1
TGTGCCAGTAGTTTCGGACAGCCGAATCAGCCCCAGCATTTT	CASSFGQPNQPQHF	-	-	TRBV19	TRBJ1-5
TGTGCCAGCAGCTTAGCGTCAGGGGTTAGCACTGAAGCTTTCTTT	CASSLASGVSTEAFF	-	-	TRBV7-9	TRBJ1-1
TGTGCCAGCTGCTTTGGACAGTCTAGCAATCAGCCCCAGCATTTT	CASCFGQSSNQPQHF	-	-	TRBV21-1	TRBJ1-5
TGTGCCAGTAGTACGGACAGGGACGAAAAACTGTTTTTT	CASSTDRDEKLFF	TRBD1	-	TRBV19	TRBJ1-4
TGTGCCAGTACTACCGGACAGGCCTCTGGAAACACCATATATTTT	CASTTGQASGNTIYF	TRBD1	-	TRBV19	TRBJ1-3
TGTGCCAGCAGCTTGGGACAGGGGGCCTCCTGGCTAGCGGGAGATCATGAGCAGTTCTTC	CASSLGQGASWLAGDHEQFF	-	few	TRBV5-8	TRBJ2-1
TGTGCCAGCAGCCTCAGGAACACCGGGGAGCTGTTTTTT	CASSLRNTGELFF	-	-	TRBV7-9	TRBJ2-2
TGCGCCACTGGGCGCTCAACTAATGAAAAACTGTTTTTT	CATGRSTNEKLFF	-	-	TRBV4-1	TRBJ1-4
TGTGCCAGCAGCGTAGAGGCGGGGGATTCCTACGAGCAGTACTTC	CASSVEAGDSYEQYF	TRBD2	-	TRBV9	TRBJ2-7